This T cell receptor beta chain is drawn from a study of cytomegalovirus exposure and HLA in healthy donors. The study's findings and limits: Most CMV-associated TCR beta chains appeared HLA-restricted in a later analysis. Presence/absence analyses supposed approximately even sequencing depth among donors.

Only a few counts were recorded for this clone. The antigen remains undetermined. Other DNA sequences in the same sample also yield this CDR3. There are 13 residues in the CDR3. CDR1 and CDR2 from the germline V gene are SSHAT and FNYEAQ (reference sequence). The V end was cut by 5 bases, the J end by 1 base, with 8 bases between. Vbeta (60) and Jbeta (13) primers were used in the PCR. Measured with immunoSEQ multiplex PCR; TCRdb has only the in-frame clones, and not every one. Of over 70,000 clones listed, approximately 74% were seen once; the top ten hold under 25%. The sequenced material came from PBMCs. The source is a man aged 25 to 45 in good health and CMV-seropositive. The J gene is TRBJ1-1, the V gene TRBV7-7, with D possibly matching TRBD1 (6 bases). The CDR3 reads CASSLDRNTEAFF. The CDR3, as DNA: TGTGCCAGCAGCCTGGACAGGAACACTGAAGCTTTCTTT. Variable domain in full (rest from reference TRBV7-7 and TRBJ1-1): GAGVSQSPRYKVTKRGQDVTLRCDPISSHATLYWYQQALGQGPEFLTYFNYEAQPDKSGLPSDRFSAERPEGSISTLTIQRTEQRDSAMYRCASSLDRNTEAFFGQGTRLTVV.